These 26 T cell receptor beta chains were all obtained from the same sample, sequenced in a study of blood T cell repertoires in COVID-19. Clones were sequenced by immunoSEQ multiplex PCR, and TCRdb holds only the in-frame ones, with some missing. In the table there are fewer than 200,000 clones, more than 70% of which are singletons. The sequenced sample was peripheral blood. These receptor sequences come from a man in his fifties or sixties who had recovered from COVID-19.

The rearrangement uses TRBV2 and TRBJ2-3; perhaps TRBD2 as D (7 bases). From germline, CDR1 is SNHLY and CDR2 FYNNEI. CDR3 size: 13 residues. Deletions cut 8 bases from V and 3 bases from J, with 12 bases between. CDR3 coding DNA: TGTGCCAGCGGGGGCGGGAGTACAGATACGCAGTATTTT. Protein sequence: CASGGGSTDTQYF.

The rearrangement uses TRBV12-5 and TRBJ1-2, with a weak D call TRBD1 (5 bases). The V gene's germline CDR1 is LGHNT and CDR2 FRNRAP. This CDR3 is 12 amino acids long. V lost 9 bases to trimming and J lost 6 bases, with 14 bases between them. CDR3 in amino acids: CASFQSGHGYTF. The CDR3 DNA reads TGTGCTAGCTTCCAGTCAGGGCATGGCTACACCTTC.

The genes are TRBV7-6 and TRBJ2-7, with TRBD1 as a possible D gene (5 bases). Trimming removed 4 bases from V and 0 bases from J, with 13 bases in between. This CDR3 contains 15 residues. The germline CDR1 and CDR2 sequences are SGHVS and FNYEAQ. The CDR3: CASSSRTTSSYEQYF. DNA for the CDR3: TGTGCCAGCAGCTCAAGGACAACGAGCTCCTACGAGCAGTACTTC.

In this sample, this clone turned up once. The gene calls are TRBV27 and TRBJ2-2; 9 bases are shared with TRBD1. Germline V gene data show CDR1 as MNHEY and CDR2 as SMNVEV (reference sequence). The CDR3 is 14 residues long. V shed 6 bases and J 4 bases; nucleotides not matched to a gene: 3. As DNA, the CDR3 is TGTGCCAGCAGAATGACAGGGGGCACCGGGGAGCTGTTTTTT. This codes for CASRMTGGTGELFF.

With respect to this clone: Distinct nucleotide sequences in the sample also encode this CDR3. V gene TRBV5-4 combines with J gene TRBJ1-1; 8 bases are a match to TRBD1. This CDR3 is 15 amino acids long. Germline CDR1 and CDR2: SGHNT and YYREEE (reference sequence). The trim removed 4 bases at V and 2 bases at J, leaving 7 bases unmatched. The CDR3 bases are TGTGCCAGCAGCGGTCGACAGGGGAAAAACACTGAAGCTTTCTTT. Its translation is CASSGRQGKNTEAFF.

V gene TRBV27 combines with J gene TRBJ2-5; D perhaps matches TRBD2 (5 bases). V lost 2 bases, J lost 6 bases, and 10 bases lay in between. Germline values: CDR1 MNHEY, CDR2 SMNVEV (reference sequence). The CDR3 runs to 13 residues. CDR3 amino acids: CASSLRGTKTQYF. CDR3 nucleotide sequence: TGTGCCAGCAGTTTACGGGGAACGAAGACCCAGTACTTC.

The rearrangement uses TRBV7-9 and TRBJ2-3; 10 bases are shared with TRBD1. This CDR3 is built from 16 residues. V was pared by 6 bases and J by 0 bases, with 6 bases of the junction left unmatched. Looked up from germline, CDR1 is SEHNR and CDR2 is FQNEAQ (reference sequence). The CDR3 bases are TGTGCCAGCAGGCGCCGGGACAGGGGTAGCACAGATACGCAGTATTTT. The encoded protein is CASRRRDRGSTDTQYF.

This sequence joins TRBV7-3 and TRBJ1-1, with D possibly being TRBD1 (5 bases). V was cut by 2 bases and J by 3 bases, with 10 bases left in between. This CDR3 is 14 amino acids long. Germline loops: CDR1 SGHTA, CDR2 FQGTGA. In DNA, the CDR3 is TGTGCCAGCAGCTTAGCCAGGGAGGACACTGAAGCTTTCTTT. This codes for CASSLAREDTEAFF.

This chain links TRBV27 with TRBJ2-1; D unclear. Germline assignment: CDR1 MNHEY and CDR2 SMNVEV (reference sequence). The V gene lost 3 bases and the J gene lost 4 bases, with 7 bases spanning the gap. The CDR3 has 13 amino acids. The CDR3, as DNA: TGTGCCAGCAGTTTGGTAGTTTACAATGAGCAGTTCTTC. It is translated as CASSLVVYNEQFF.

This chain joins TRBV19 and TRBJ1-1; a weak D match, TRBD1 (5 bases). CDR1 LNHDA and CDR2 SQIVND come from the germline V gene (reference sequence). The CDR3 totals 13 residues. Trimming stripped 3 bases from V and 3 bases from J, with 8 bases between. The CDR3 DNA is TGTGCCAGTAGTATGACAGTTTACACTGAAGCTTTCTTT. It specifies CASSMTVYTEAFF. The variable domain in full, completed from reference TRBV19 and TRBJ1-1, reads DGGITQSPKYLFRKEGQNVTLSCEQNLNHDAMYWYRQDPGQGLRLIYYSQIVNDFQKGDIAEGYSVSREKKESFPLTVTSAQKNPTAFYLCASSMTVYTEAFFGQGTRLTVV.

This chain uses TRBV5-1 with TRBJ2-7, with TRBD1 matching 9 bases. J was trimmed by 5 bases and V by 6 bases; bases with no gene match: 9. This CDR3 is 14 amino acids long. Per germline, CDR1 SGHRS and CDR2 YFSETQ. CDR3 coding DNA: TGCGCCAGCATCCGCGGGACAGGGTCGGACGAGCAGTACTTC. Protein sequence: CASIRGTGSDEQYF.

The gene calls are TRBV12-3 or TRBV12-4 and TRBJ1-2, with D maybe TRBD1 (5 bases). There are 13 residues in the CDR3. The V end was cut by 4 bases, the J end by 4 bases, with 10 bases between. The CDR3 DNA reads as TGTGCCAGCAGTTCTCAGGGCGGCTATGGCTACACCTTC. As protein: CASSSQGGYGYTF.

V gene TRBV6-5 combines with J gene TRBJ2-7; TRBD2 agrees at 8 bases. Losses at the gene ends were 2 bases for V and 5 bases for J; bases not matched to a gene: 5. Germline CDR1 MNHEY, CDR2 SVGAGI. This CDR3 is 14 amino acids long. CDR3 DNA sequence: TGTGCCAGCAGTTACCGAGCGGGAGTGGACGAGCAGTACTTC. It codes for CASSYRAGVDEQYF.

V is TRBV7-2 and J is TRBJ2-3; no reliable D call. The germline CDR1 and CDR2 sequences are SGHTA and FQGNSA. This CDR3 has 15 residues. V was cut by 2 bases and J by 2 bases, with 11 bases left in between. The CDR3 DNA reads as TGTGCCAGCAGCTTATCAACACACTACACAGATACGCAGTATTTT. This encodes CASSLSTHYTDTQYF.

The chain uses TRBV25-1 and TRBJ1-4; 7 nucleotides align to TRBD1. The V segment lost 6 bases and the J segment 6 bases; nucleotides outside the gene matches: 10. CDR1 and CDR2 (germline): MGHDK, SYGVNS. The CDR3 sequence is 15 residues long. The CDR3 DNA sequence: TGTGCCAGCAGCCTATTACAGGGGATGGATGAAAAACTGTTTTTT. Translating gives CASSLLQGMDEKLFF.

J is TRBJ1-5 and V is TRBV6-5, with 7 bases that match TRBD1. The CDR3 extends over 13 amino acids. Germline V gives CDR1 MNHEY, CDR2 SVGAGI. V was clipped by 11 bases and J by 1 base; unmatched bases: 5. CDR3 nucleotides: TGTGCCGTAGACAGGGTCAGCAATCAGCCCCAGCATTTT. Protein sequence: CAVDRVSNQPQHF.

The rearrangement joins TRBV20-1 to TRBJ2-2; unclear D gene. Per the germline V gene, CDR1 is DFQATT and CDR2 is SNEGSKA (reference sequence). V lost 3 bases, J lost 2 bases, and 7 bases lay in between. The CDR3 spans 13 residues. This CDR3 reads CSASLGNTGELFF. DNA for the CDR3: TGCAGTGCTAGTCTAGGCAACACCGGGGAGCTGTTTTTT.

This chain uses TRBV10-3 with TRBJ1-1, with 11 bases aligning to TRBD1. Per the germline V gene, CDR1 is ENHRY and CDR2 is SYGVKD. The J segment lost 4 bases and the V segment lost 6 bases, leaving 1 base of the junction unmatched. The CDR3 covers 13 residues. This chain's CDR3 is CAIRGTGGTEAFF. CDR3 DNA: TGTGCCATCAGGGGGACAGGGGGCACTGAAGCTTTCTTT.

The chain has TRBV7-9 and TRBJ2-7; possible D gene TRBD2, 5 bases. Germline CDR1 reads SEHNR; CDR2 reads FQNEAQ (reference sequence). The V end was cut by 4 bases, the J end by 2 bases, with 12 bases between. CDR3 size: 14 residues. For the CDR3, the DNA is TGTGCCAGCAGCTCCGTTCTGGGAGCCTACGAGCAGTACTTC. Residues: CASSSVLGAYEQYF.

The chain joins TRBV5-1 to TRBJ2-6; TRBD2 might be the D (7 bases). Germline CDR1 SGHRS, CDR2 YFSETQ. This CDR3 region has 18 residues. Trimming cost V 4 bases and J 3 bases, with 20 bases left between them. In nucleotides, the CDR3 is TGCGCCAGCAGCAAAGGGGGGGGAGGGCCGAGTGGGGCCAACGTCCTGACTTTC. This sequence encodes CASSKGGGGPSGANVLTF.

The CDR3 loop is CASSVILSETQYF. The DNA for the CDR3 is TGCGCCAGCAGTGTAATCCTATCAGAGACCCAGTACTTC. The chain uses TRBV10-2 and TRBJ2-5; no clear D. Trimming cost V 4 bases and J 4 bases, with 10 bases left between them. The CDR3 runs to 13 residues. Germline V CDR1 and CDR2: WSHSY, SAAADI.

The V call is TRBV29-1, the J call TRBJ1-5, with TRBD1 as a possible D gene (5 bases). CDR1 SQVTM and CDR2 ANQGSEA come from the germline V gene. This CDR3 spans 12 amino acids. Trimming shortened V by 4 bases and J by 3 bases, and 7 bases separated the two germline ends. CDR3 amino acids: CSVGGTNQPQHF. Written as DNA, the CDR3 is TGCAGCGTTGGGGGCACCAATCAGCCCCAGCATTTT. The full variable domain, in which reference TRBV29-1 and TRBJ1-5 provide the parts outside the CDR3, is SAVISQKPSRDICQRGTSLTIQCQVDSQVTMMFWYRQQPGQSLTLIATANQGSEATYESGFVIDKFPISRPNLTFSTLTVSNMSPEDSSIYLCSVGGTNQPQHFGDGTRLSIL.

The chain combines TRBV27 with TRBJ2-5, with TRBD1 matching 7 bases. With 6 bases clipped from V and 1 base from J, the junction kept 5 bases outside the gene matches. From germline, CDR1 is MNHEY and CDR2 SMNVEV (reference sequence). This CDR3 is 14 amino acids long. CDR3 residues: CASRGTETQETQYF. The CDR3 bases are TGTGCCAGCAGGGGGACAGAGACCCAAGAGACCCAGTACTTC.

This chain connects TRBV6-2 or TRBV6-3 to TRBJ2-3; 9 bases align to TRBD2. The CDR3 loop spans 18 amino acids. With V trimmed by 0 bases and J by 1 base, 8 bases remained unmatched. Germline V gene sequence: CDR1 MNHEY, CDR2 SVGEGT. In nucleotides, the CDR3 is TGTGCCAGCAGTTACTCGATGGCTAGCGGGATGGGCACAGATACGCAGTATTTT. This encodes CASSYSMASGMGTDTQYF.

The V gene is TRBV9, the J gene TRBJ2-3; D uncertain. CDR3 length equals 16 residues. Trimming took off 0 bases at V and 1 base at J, with 12 bases between the two ends. Germline V gene sequence: CDR1 SGDLS, CDR2 YYNGEE. The CDR3 protein is CASSVGSSLGTDTQYF. The CDR3 region has the DNA TGTGCCAGCAGCGTAGGGAGCAGCCTTGGCACAGATACGCAGTATTTT.

This clone was recorded a few times. The chain couples TRBV28 to TRBJ1-3; weak D call: TRBD1 (5 bases). Germline CDR1 reads MDHEN; CDR2 reads SYDVKM. V dropped 2 bases and J dropped 0 bases, with 17 bases sitting between them. CDR3 length: 18 residues. For the CDR3, the DNA is TGTGCCAGCAGTTTAGGGTTAACAGGTGTATACTCTGGAAACACCATATATTTT. Translated: CASSLGLTGVYSGNTIYF.